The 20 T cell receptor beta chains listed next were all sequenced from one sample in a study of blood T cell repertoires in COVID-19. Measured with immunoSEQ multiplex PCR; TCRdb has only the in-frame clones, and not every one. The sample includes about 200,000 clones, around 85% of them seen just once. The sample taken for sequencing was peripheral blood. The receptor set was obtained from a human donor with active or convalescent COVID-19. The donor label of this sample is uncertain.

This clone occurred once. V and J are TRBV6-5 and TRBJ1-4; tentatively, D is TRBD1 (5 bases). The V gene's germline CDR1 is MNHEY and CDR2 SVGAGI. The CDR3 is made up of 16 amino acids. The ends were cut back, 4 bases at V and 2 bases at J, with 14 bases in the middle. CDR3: CASSFSWKGTNEKLFF. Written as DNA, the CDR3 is TGTGCCAGCAGTTTTTCCTGGAAGGGGACTAATGAAAAACTGTTTTTT.

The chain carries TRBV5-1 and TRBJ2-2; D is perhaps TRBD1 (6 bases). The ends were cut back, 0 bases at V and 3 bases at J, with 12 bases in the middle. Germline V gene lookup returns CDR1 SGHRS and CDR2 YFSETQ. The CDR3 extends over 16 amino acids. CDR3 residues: CASSLAVTGYTGELFF. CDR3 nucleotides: TGCGCCAGCAGCTTGGCGGTGACAGGCTACACCGGGGAGCTGTTTTTT.

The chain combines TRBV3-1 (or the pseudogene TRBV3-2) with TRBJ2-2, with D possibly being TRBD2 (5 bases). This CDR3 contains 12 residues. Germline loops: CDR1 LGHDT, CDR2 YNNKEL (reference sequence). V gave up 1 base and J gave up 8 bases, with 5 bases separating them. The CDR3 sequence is CASSQAGGELFF. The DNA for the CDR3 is TGTGCCAGCAGCCAAGCGGGGGGGGAGCTGTTTTTT.

CDR3 loop: CASHKSGSNYGYTF. CDR3 bases: TGTGCCAGCCATAAGTCGGGGTCTAACTATGGCTACACCTTC. The rearrangement links TRBV28 to TRBJ1-2; D ambiguous. V dropped 8 bases and J dropped 0 bases, with 13 bases sitting between them. The CDR3 spans 14 residues. The V gene's germline CDR1 is MDHEN and CDR2 SYDVKM.

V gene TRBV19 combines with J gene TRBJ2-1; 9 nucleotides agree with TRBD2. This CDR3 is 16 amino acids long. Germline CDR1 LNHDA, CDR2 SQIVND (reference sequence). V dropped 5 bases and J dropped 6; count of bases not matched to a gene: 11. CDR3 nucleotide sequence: TGTGCCAGTAGTGAATTAGCGGGAGTTAGGATCAATGAGCAGTTCTTC. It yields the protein CASSELAGVRINEQFF.

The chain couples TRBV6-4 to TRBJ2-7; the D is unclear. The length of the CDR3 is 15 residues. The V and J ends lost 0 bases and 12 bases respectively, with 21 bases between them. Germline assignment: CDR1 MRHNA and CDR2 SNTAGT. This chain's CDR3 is CASSDSNRPLLRGYF. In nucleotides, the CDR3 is TGTGCCAGCAGTGACTCGAACCGACCCTTACTACGAGGGTACTTC.

The CDR3 DNA is TGTGCCAGCAGCCTCGACAGGCGTTCGAACACTGAAGCTTTCTTT. Protein product: CASSLDRRSNTEAFF. The chain uses TRBV7-3 and TRBJ1-1; D might be TRBD1 (6 bases). Trimming took off 5 bases at V and 1 base at J, with 14 bases between the two ends. The CDR3 sequence is 15 residues long. Germline V gene data show CDR1 as SGHTA and CDR2 as FQGTGA.

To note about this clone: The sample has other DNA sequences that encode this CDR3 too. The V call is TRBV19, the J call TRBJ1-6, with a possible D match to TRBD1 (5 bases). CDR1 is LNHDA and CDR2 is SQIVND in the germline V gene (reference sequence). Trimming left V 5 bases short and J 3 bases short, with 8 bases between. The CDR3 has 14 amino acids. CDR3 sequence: CASSPQGYNSPLHF. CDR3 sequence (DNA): TGTGCCAGTAGTCCTCAGGGCTATAATTCACCCCTCCACTTT. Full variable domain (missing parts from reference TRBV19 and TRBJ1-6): DGGITQSPKYLFRKEGQNVTLSCEQNLNHDAMYWYRQDPGQGLRLIYYSQIVNDFQKGDIAEGYSVSREKKESFPLTVTSAQKNPTAFYLCASSPQGYNSPLHFGNGTRLTVT.

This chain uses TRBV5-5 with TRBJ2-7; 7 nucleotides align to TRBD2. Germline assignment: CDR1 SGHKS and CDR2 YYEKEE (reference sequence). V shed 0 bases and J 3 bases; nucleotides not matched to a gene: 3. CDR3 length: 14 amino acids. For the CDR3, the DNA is TGTGCCAGCAGCTTGGACCCGGGAGGCTACGAGCAGTACTTC. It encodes CASSLDPGGYEQYF. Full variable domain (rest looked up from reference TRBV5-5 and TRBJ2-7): DAGVTQSPTHLIKTRGQQVTLRCSPISGHKSVSWYQQVLGQGPQFIFQYYEKEERGRGNFPDRFSARQFPNYSSELNVNALLLGDSALYLCASSLDPGGYEQYFGPGTRLTVT.

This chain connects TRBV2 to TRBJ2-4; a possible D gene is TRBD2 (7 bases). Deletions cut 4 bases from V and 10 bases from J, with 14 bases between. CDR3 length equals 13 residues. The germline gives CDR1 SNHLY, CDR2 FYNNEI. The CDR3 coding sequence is TGTGCCAGCAGTGCGGACAGCGGGACAATTCAGTACTTC. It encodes CASSADSGTIQYF.

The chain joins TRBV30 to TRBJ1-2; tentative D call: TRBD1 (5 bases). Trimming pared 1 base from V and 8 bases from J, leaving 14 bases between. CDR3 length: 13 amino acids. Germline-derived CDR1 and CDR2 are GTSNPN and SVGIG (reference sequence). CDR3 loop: CAWSGGRPLGYTF. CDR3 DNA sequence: TGTGCCTGGAGTGGGGGCCGGCCTTTAGGCTACACCTTC.

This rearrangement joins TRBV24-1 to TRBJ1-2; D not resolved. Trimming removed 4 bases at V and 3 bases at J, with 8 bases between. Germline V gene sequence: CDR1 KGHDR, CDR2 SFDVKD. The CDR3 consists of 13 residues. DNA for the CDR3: TGTGCCACCAGTGACACAGCCTACTATGGCTACACCTTC. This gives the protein CATSDTAYYGYTF.

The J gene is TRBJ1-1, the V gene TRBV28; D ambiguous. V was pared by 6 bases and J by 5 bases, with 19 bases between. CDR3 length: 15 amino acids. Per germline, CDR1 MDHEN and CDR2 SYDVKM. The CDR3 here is CASRPPLGGSTEAFF. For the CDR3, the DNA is TGTGCCAGCAGACCCCCCCTGGGAGGGTCGACTGAAGCTTTCTTT.

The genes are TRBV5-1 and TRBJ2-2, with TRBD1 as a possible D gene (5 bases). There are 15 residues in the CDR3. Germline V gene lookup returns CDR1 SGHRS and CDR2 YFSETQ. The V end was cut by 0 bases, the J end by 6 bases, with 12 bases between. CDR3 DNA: TGCGCCAGCAGCTTGGCGGCAGGGAAGGCCGGGGAGCTGTTTTTT. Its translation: CASSLAAGKAGELFF.

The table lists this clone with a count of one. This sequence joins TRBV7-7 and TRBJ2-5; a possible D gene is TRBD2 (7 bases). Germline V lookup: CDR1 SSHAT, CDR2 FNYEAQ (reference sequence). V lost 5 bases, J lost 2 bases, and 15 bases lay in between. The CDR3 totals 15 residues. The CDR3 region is CASSPRGGVQETQYF. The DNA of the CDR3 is TGTGCCAGCAGCCCCCGAGGGGGGGTACAAGAGACCCAGTACTTC.

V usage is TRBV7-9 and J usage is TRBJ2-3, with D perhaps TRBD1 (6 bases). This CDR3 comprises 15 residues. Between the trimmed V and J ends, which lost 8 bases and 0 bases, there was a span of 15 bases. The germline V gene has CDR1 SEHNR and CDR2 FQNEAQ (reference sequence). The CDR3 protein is CASVQGSRSTDTQYF. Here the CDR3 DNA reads TGTGCCAGCGTTCAGGGGTCGCGGAGCACAGATACGCAGTATTTT.

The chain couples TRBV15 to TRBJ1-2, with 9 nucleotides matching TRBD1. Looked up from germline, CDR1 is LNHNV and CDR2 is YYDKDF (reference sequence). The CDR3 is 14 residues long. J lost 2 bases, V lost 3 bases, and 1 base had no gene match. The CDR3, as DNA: TGTGCCACCAGCAGGGACAGGGGAAACTATGGCTACACCTTC. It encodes CATSRDRGNYGYTF.

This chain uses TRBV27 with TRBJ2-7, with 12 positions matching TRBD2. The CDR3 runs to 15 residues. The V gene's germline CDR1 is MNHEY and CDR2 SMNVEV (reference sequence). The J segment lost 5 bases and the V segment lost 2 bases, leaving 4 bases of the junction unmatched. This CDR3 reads CASSLTRTSGNEQYF. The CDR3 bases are TGTGCCAGCAGTTTAACCCGGACTAGCGGGAACGAGCAGTACTTC.

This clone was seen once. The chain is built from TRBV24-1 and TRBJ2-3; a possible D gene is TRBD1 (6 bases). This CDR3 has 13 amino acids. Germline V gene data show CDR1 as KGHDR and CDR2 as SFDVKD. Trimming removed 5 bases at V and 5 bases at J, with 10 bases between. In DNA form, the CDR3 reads TGTGCCACCAGTGTAGGGGACATAGATACGCAGTATTTT. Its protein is CATSVGDIDTQYF.

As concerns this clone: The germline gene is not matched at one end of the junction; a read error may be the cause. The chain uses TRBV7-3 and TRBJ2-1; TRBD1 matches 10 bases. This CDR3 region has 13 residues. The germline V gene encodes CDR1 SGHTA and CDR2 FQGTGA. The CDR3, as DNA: TGTGCCAGCAGCTTGGGACAGGGGAATGAGAAGTTCTTC. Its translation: CASSLGQGNEKFF.